This is a list of T cell receptor beta chains from one sample in a study of blood T cell repertoires in COVID-19. TCRdb's table, derived via immunoSEQ multiplex PCR, lists solely in-frame clones and lacks some. This sample carries more than 110,000 clones, approximately 80% of them seen once, and the ten largest clones take 5.5% to 7%. The sample consisted of peripheral blood. Every receptor here comes from a human donor in a cohort sampled during active COVID-19. Both conserved end residues are part of each CDR3. D genes are given only for firm matches. The size entry is marked missing in some rows and otherwise reads once, few, many or a size class.

j_gene: TRBJ2-5
abundance: NA
v_gene: TRBV19
d_gene: TRBD1
CDR3aa: CASSTTGPGGTQYF
CDR3nt: TGTGCCAGTAGTACGACAGGGCCTGGGGGGACCCAGTACTTC

j_gene: TRBJ2-7
abundance: NA
v_gene: TRBV4-3
d_gene: TRBD1
CDR3aa: CASSHRDRGYEQYF
CDR3nt: TGCGCCAGCAGCCATAGGGACAGGGGGTACGAGCAGTACTTC

j_gene: TRBJ2-7
abundance: NA
v_gene: TRBV18
d_gene: NA
CDR3aa: CASSADRYEQYF
CDR3nt: TGTGCCAGCTCAGCGGACAGATACGAGCAGTACTTC

j_gene: TRBJ1-2
abundance: NA
v_gene: TRBV25-1
d_gene: NA
CDR3aa: CASSAPGRDYTF
CDR3nt: TGTGCCAGCAGTGCCCCGGGGAGGGACTACACCTTC

j_gene: TRBJ2-1
abundance: NA
v_gene: TRBV5-4
d_gene: TRBD2
CDR3aa: CASSLGLAGGQVLNEQFF
CDR3nt: TGTGCCAGCAGCTTGGGGCTAGCGGGGGGGCAGGTCCTGAATGAGCAGTTCTTC

j_gene: TRBJ2-7
abundance: NA
v_gene: TRBV7-9
d_gene: TRBD2
CDR3aa: CASSNPGGPEQYF
CDR3nt: TGTGCCAGCTCGAATCCGGGGGGGCCCGAGCAGTACTTC

j_gene: TRBJ2-6
abundance: few
v_gene: TRBV6-2/TRBV6-3
d_gene: NA
CDR3aa: CASSYSGGGGTGANVLTF
CDR3nt: TGTGCCAGCAGTTACTCAGGGGGGGGCGGAACTGGGGCCAACGTCCTGACTTTC

j_gene: TRBJ1-2
abundance: NA
v_gene: TRBV5-1
d_gene: TRBD1
CDR3aa: CASSTRDRTYGYTF
CDR3nt: TGCGCCAGCAGCACTCGGGACAGAACATATGGCTACACCTTC

j_gene: TRBJ2-3
abundance: NA
v_gene: TRBV6-5
d_gene: NA
CDR3aa: CASSYRGGTDTQYF
CDR3nt: TGTGCCAGCAGTTACCGTGGAGGGACAGATACGCAGTATTTT

j_gene: TRBJ1-5
abundance: NA
v_gene: TRBV27
d_gene: TRBD1
CDR3aa: CASSMSGGGRADQPQHF
CDR3nt: TGTGCCAGCAGTATGTCAGGGGGCGGAAGGGCAGATCAGCCCCAGCATTTT

j_gene: TRBJ2-7
abundance: NA
v_gene: TRBV7-2
d_gene: NA
CDR3aa: CASSEYQLREPSYEQYF
CDR3nt: TGTGCCAGCAGCGAGTATCAGTTGAGGGAACCCTCCTACGAGCAGTACTTC